The source of this TCR beta chain is a study of OX40 agonist ivuxolimab in advanced cancers. Study results and limitations: Average numbers of expanded clones were greater in CD8+ T cells than in CD4+.

The CDR3 sequence is 12 residues long. Germline CDR1 SNHLY, CDR2 FYNNEI. V shed 7 bases and J 8 bases; nucleotides not matched to a gene: 4. The table came from immunoSEQ multiplex PCR; TCRdb's copy has only in-frame clones and leaves some out. This table has tens of thousands of clones, around 87% appearing once. Note on this clone: Its antigen remains unidentified.

The sequence derives from an adult with an advanced solid tumor such as melanoma, head and neck, liver or kidney cancer. This sequence joins TRBV2 and TRBJ2-1; 8 bases map to TRBD2. This sample comprised CD4+ or CD8+ T cells sorted from blood, obtained in a trial of the OX40 agonist ivuxolimab. The CDR3 bases are TGTGCCAGCAAGGGTAGCGGGGATGAGCAGTTCTTC. Encoded protein: CASKGSGDEQFF.